The 27 T cell receptor beta chains given below trace back to one sample, sequenced in a study of shared clonotypes between healthy human individuals. The table came from immunoSEQ multiplex PCR; TCRdb's copy has only in-frame clones and leaves some out. This repertoire shows some 980,000 clones, 60% to 85% found once; its top ten account for about 1.5%. The source material was memory CD4+ T cells sorted from blood. Stated subset: CD45RA-negative fraction. The source of these receptors is a young man in good health.

This clone was counted a single time. The chain recombines TRBV10-3 with TRBJ2-6, with TRBD1 identical over 8 bases. Trimming took 4 bases from V and 0 from J; bases not matched to a gene: 5. The CDR3 is made up of 17 amino acids. Germline V gene lookup returns CDR1 ENHRY and CDR2 SYGVKD. The chain's CDR3 is CAISGQGRTSGANVLTF. As DNA, the CDR3 is TGTGCCATCAGTGGACAGGGGCGGACCTCTGGGGCCAACGTCCTGACTTTC.

As concerns this clone: This same CDR3 is encoded by further DNA sequences in the sample. V and J are TRBV7-9 and TRBJ2-7; the match to TRBD1 covers 10 bases. The germline V gene encodes CDR1 SEHNR and CDR2 FQNEAQ (reference sequence). The junction had 2 bases not matched to a gene; V was cut back by 3 bases and J by 3 bases. The CDR3 is made up of 14 amino acids. Here the CDR3 reads CASSFGTGVYEQYF. CDR3 nucleotides: TGTGCCAGCAGCTTTGGGACAGGGGTCTACGAGCAGTACTTC.

The sample holds one count of this clone. The V call is TRBV15, the J call TRBJ1-5; possible D gene TRBD1, 5 bases. The CDR3 covers 15 residues. CDR1 and CDR2 (germline): LNHNV, YYDKDF (reference sequence). Trimming took off 5 bases at V and 0 bases at J, with 11 bases between the two ends. In DNA form, the CDR3 reads TGTGCCACCAGCGTTGGACAAGATAGCAATCAGCCCCAGCATTTT. Protein sequence: CATSVGQDSNQPQHF. Supplemented by reference TRBV15 and TRBJ1-5, the full variable domain reads DAMVIQNPRYQVTQFGKPVTLSCSQTLNHNVMYWYQQKSSQAPKLLFHYYDKDFNNEADTPDNFQSRRPNTSFCFLDIRSPGLGDTAMYLCATSVGQDSNQPQHFGDGTRLSIL.

CDR3 in amino acids: CASSFPLTDHNEQFF. The CDR3 coding sequence is TGTGCCAGCAGCTTCCCCTTAACTGACCACAATGAGCAGTTCTTC. The chain combines TRBV7-2 with TRBJ2-1, with unresolved D. Trimming left V 3 bases short and J 5 bases short, with 14 bases between. Germline V lookup: CDR1 SGHTA, CDR2 FQGNSA. The CDR3 spans 15 residues.

This chain joins TRBV5-4 and TRBJ2-3, with 15 bases aligning to TRBD2. Germline CDR1 SGHNT, CDR2 YYREEE (reference sequence). V shed 4 bases and J 8 bases; nucleotides not matched to a gene: 8. There are 16 residues in the CDR3. The CDR3 loop is CASSKGLAGGLGTQYF. The CDR3 DNA sequence: TGTGCCAGCAGCAAGGGACTAGCGGGGGGACTTGGTACGCAGTATTTT.

J is TRBJ2-7 and V is TRBV7-2; 12 bases agree with TRBD2. The germline V gene has CDR1 SGHTA and CDR2 FQGNSA. V lost 7 bases to trimming and J lost 3 bases; unmatched junction nucleotides: 1. The length of the CDR3 is 13 residues. The CDR3 loop reads CASKLAGGYEQYF. CDR3 bases: TGTGCCAGCAAACTAGCGGGAGGCTACGAGCAGTACTTC.

This chain joins TRBV5-6 and TRBJ1-1; no clear D. The CDR3 is 14 amino acids. V gave up 4 bases and J gave up 0 bases, with 10 bases separating them. CDR1 is SGHDT, CDR2 YYEEEE, per germline. The CDR3 region is CASSVYGVNTEAFF. CDR3 DNA sequence: TGTGCCAGCAGCGTGTACGGGGTGAACACTGAAGCTTTCTTT.

The V call is TRBV7-2, the J call TRBJ2-5, with D possibly matching TRBD1 (6 bases). Trimming cost V 7 bases and J 4 bases, with 16 bases left between them. Germline V CDR1 and CDR2: SGHTA, FQGNSA. The CDR3 has 14 residues. The DNA for the CDR3 is TGTGCCAGCACCCCAGGGGCCATCCCAGAGACCCAGTACTTC. Its translation is CASTPGAIPETQYF. The complete variable domain, with remaining parts taken from reference TRBV7-2 and TRBJ2-5, reads GAGVSQSPSNKVTEKGKDVELRCDPISGHTALYWYRQSLGQGLEFLIYFQGNSAPDKSGLPSDRFSAERTGGSVSTLTIQRTQQEDSAVYLCASTPGAIPETQYFGPGTRLLVL.

This clone appeared a few times. This chain uses TRBV21-1 with TRBJ2-5; TRBD2, as called in the table, went unchecked against the DNA. TRBV21-1 constitutes a pseudogene. The CDR3 is 11 amino acids. CDR3 sequence: CASKVREAQYF. The CDR3 nucleotides read TGTGCCAGCAAAGTCAGGGAGGCCCAGTACTTC.

Points on this clone: A clone one base away is much larger, so this may be a read error. Additional DNA sequences in this sample encode the identical CDR3. The gene calls are TRBV6-6 and TRBJ2-5; no firm D call. CDR1 is MNHNY and CDR2 is SVGAGI in the germline V gene (reference sequence). CDR3 length: 10 residues. Trimming took 6 bases from V and 2 from J, leaving 1 base between them. CDR3 residues: CASRQETQYF. In DNA, the CDR3 is TGTGCCAGCAGACAAGAGACCCAGTACTTC.

The V gene is TRBV18, the J gene TRBJ2-7; a weak D match, TRBD1 (6 bases). Per germline, CDR1 KGHSH and CDR2 LQKENI. The CDR3 length is 13 residues. Trimming stripped 3 bases from V and 7 bases from J, with 13 bases between. The CDR3 bases are TGTGCCAGCTCACCGAGACAGGAAGCAGAGCAGTACTTC. This sequence encodes CASSPRQEAEQYF.

The V and J genes are TRBV7-9 and TRBJ2-3; 9 bases line up with TRBD1. The CDR3 loop spans 14 amino acids. Germline V gives CDR1 SEHNR, CDR2 FQNEAQ (reference sequence). After removal of 4 bases from V and 9 bases from J, the junction contained 8 bases not matched to a gene. The CDR3: CASSSLPGQGTQYF. The CDR3 DNA reads TGTGCCAGCAGCTCCCTACCGGGACAGGGAACGCAGTATTTT.

The chain couples TRBV30 to TRBJ2-5, with D possibly being TRBD1 (5 bases). The V end lost 3 bases, the J end lost 5 bases, and 13 bases lay between the germline ends. In germline, CDR1 is GTSNPN, CDR2 SVGIG (reference sequence). This CDR3 has 13 residues. The CDR3 coding sequence is TGTGCCTGGAGAAGCGCAGGGCTGGAGACCCAGTACTTC. It yields the protein CAWRSAGLETQYF.

V is TRBV7-9 and J is TRBJ2-7; 10 bases match TRBD2. CDR3 size: 14 residues. CDR1 and CDR2 (germline): SEHNR, FQNEAQ (reference sequence). J gave up 4 bases and V 4 bases, and 4 bases lay outside the gene matches. The CDR3 is CASSSSGSGYEQYF. Written as DNA, the CDR3 is TGTGCCAGCAGCTCTAGCGGGAGCGGGTACGAGCAGTACTTC.

This chain joins TRBV10-3 and TRBJ2-1, with TRBD2 matching over 8 bases. The CDR3 sequence is 15 residues long. Per germline, CDR1 ENHRY and CDR2 SYGVKD. The junction had 7 bases not matched to a gene; V was cut back by 2 bases and J by 7 bases. The CDR3 reads CAISESGGLGNEQFF. The CDR3 bases are TGTGCCATCAGTGAGAGCGGGGGCTTGGGGAATGAGCAGTTCTTC.

The chain employs TRBV18 and TRBJ2-7, with TRBD2 matching over 9 bases. Per the germline V gene, CDR1 is KGHSH and CDR2 is LQKENI. This CDR3 has 14 amino acids. V lost 4 bases to trimming and J lost 2 bases; unmatched junction nucleotides: 3. CDR3 nucleotide sequence: TGTGCCAGCTCACGAGCGGGAGGCCCCTACGAGCAGTACTTC. This sequence encodes CASSRAGGPYEQYF.

The V gene is TRBV27, the J gene TRBJ2-7, with 9 positions matching TRBD1. J gave up 6 bases and V 7 bases, and 16 bases lay outside the gene matches. This CDR3 has 16 residues. Germline-derived CDR1 and CDR2 are MNHEY and SMNVEV (reference sequence). The CDR3 sequence: CASTPHGGTGSIEQYF. CDR3 bases: TGTGCCAGCACCCCACACGGGGGGACAGGGAGTATCGAGCAGTACTTC.

The V gene is TRBV14, the J gene TRBJ2-2; TRBD1 is a possible D gene (6 bases). Germline CDR1 SGHDN, CDR2 FVKESK. V was trimmed by 6 bases and J by 1 base, leaving 9 bases between them. The CDR3 loop spans 14 amino acids. CDR3 coding DNA: TGTGCCAGCAGATTGGGACAGAACACCGGGGAGCTGTTTTTT. Protein sequence: CASRLGQNTGELFF.

The chain combines TRBV29-1 with TRBJ2-7; tentatively, D is TRBD1 (5 bases). The germline gives CDR1 SQVTM, CDR2 ANQGSEA. With 0 bases removed from V and 13 bases from J, the gap between germline ends came to 16 bases. There are 12 residues in the CDR3. The CDR3 nucleotides read TGCAGCGTTGAAGATGCGCGCAGGGTGGGATACTTC. Protein sequence: CSVEDARRVGYF.

This clone was recorded once. A much larger clone differs from this one at a single base, so this may be a read error. This sample includes further DNA sequences coding for the same CDR3. This chain joins TRBV11-2 and TRBJ2-2; TRBD1 matches at 10 bases. Germline CDR1 reads SGHAT; CDR2 reads FQNNGV. The V gene end was trimmed by 3 bases and the J gene end by 5 bases; junction bases not matched to a gene: 0. The CDR3 extends over 14 amino acids. The chain's CDR3 is CASSLDRGTGELFF. The CDR3 region has the DNA TGTGCCAGCAGCTTGGACAGGGGGACCGGGGAGCTGTTTTTT. The whole variable domain, filled in from reference TRBV11-2 and TRBJ2-2, reads EAGVAQSPRYKIIEKRQSVAFWCNPISGHATLYWYQQILGQGPKLLIQFQNNGVVDDSQLPKDRFSAERLKGVDSTLKIQPAKLEDSAVYLCASSLDRGTGELFFGEGSRLTVL.

The chain uses TRBV15 and TRBJ2-3; D gene uncertain. The CDR3 loop spans 15 amino acids. V was pared by 0 bases and J by 1 base, with 8 bases between. Per germline, CDR1 LNHNV and CDR2 YYDKDF (reference sequence). As DNA, the CDR3 is TGTGCCACCAGCAGAGAAGTGGAGCGCACAGATACGCAGTATTTT. Its translation: CATSREVERTDTQYF.

The chain uses TRBV7-2 and TRBJ2-1; 7 nucleotides align to TRBD1. The CDR3 is 15 residues long. The germline gives CDR1 SGHTA, CDR2 FQGNSA. V was clipped by 1 base and J by 7 bases; unmatched bases: 7. The CDR3 DNA reads TGTGCCAGCAGCTTAGAGCGACAGGGTTGGAATGAGCAGTTCTTC. The encoded protein is CASSLERQGWNEQFF.

The rearrangement links TRBV5-1 to TRBJ2-3; 8 bases agree with TRBD2. Losses at the gene ends were 4 bases for V and 7 bases for J; bases not matched to a gene: 14. The length of the CDR3 is 16 residues. CDR1 and CDR2 (germline): SGHRS, YFSETQ. In DNA form, the CDR3 reads TGCGCCAGCAGCCTTTCTGCGGGGGGTTCCAGGAATACGCAGTATTTT. The encoded protein is CASSLSAGGSRNTQYF.

The V call is TRBV19, the J call TRBJ2-6; 10 bases are a match to TRBD2. With V trimmed by 9 bases and J by 2 bases, 7 bases remained unmatched. The CDR3 extends over 16 amino acids. CDR1 is LNHDA, CDR2 SQIVND, per germline (reference sequence). DNA for the CDR3: TGTGCCAGCCAAGGAGCGGGGGGGCCTGGGGCCAACGTCCTGACTTTC. This translates into CASQGAGGPGANVLTF. Looking up the rest from reference TRBV19 and TRBJ2-6 gives the full variable domain: DGGITQSPKYLFRKEGQNVTLSCEQNLNHDAMYWYRQDPGQGLRLIYYSQIVNDFQKGDIAEGYSVSREKKESFPLTVTSAQKNPTAFYLCASQGAGGPGANVLTFGAGSRLTVL.

This clone has only a few counts. The V gene is TRBV6-5, the J gene TRBJ1-2, with TRBD1 matching over 8 bases. The germline V gene has CDR1 MNHEY and CDR2 SVGAGI. This CDR3 contains 16 residues. The V and J ends lost 4 bases and 4 bases, in that order; junction bases with no gene match: 11. CDR3 nucleotide sequence: TGTGCCAGCAGTTTGGGCTACAGGGGGGTACCCTATGGCTACACCTTC. Encoded protein: CASSLGYRGVPYGYTF.

This clone was detected once. This chain links TRBV14 with TRBJ2-5, with D unresolved. V lost 1 base, J lost 0 bases, and 9 bases lay in between. Germline V CDR1 and CDR2: SGHDN, FVKESK. This CDR3 spans 15 amino acids. This chain's CDR3 is CASSQGVRNQETQYF. The CDR3 DNA follows: TGTGCCAGCAGCCAAGGGGTCAGAAACCAAGAGACCCAGTACTTC.

About this clone itself: In the same sample, other DNA sequences code for this CDR3. The V call is TRBV10-3, the J call TRBJ2-1, with D perhaps TRBD2 (6 bases). The V end was cut by 3 bases, the J end by 10 bases, with 10 bases between. This CDR3 region has 12 residues. Germline CDR1 and CDR2: ENHRY and SYGVKD. CDR3 nucleotide sequence: TGTGCCATCAGTGAAGAAGGAGGGGAGCAGTTCTTC. Its protein product is CAISEEGGEQFF.